Presented here are 18 T cell receptor beta chains from one specimen sequenced in a study of CD8 T cells in ankylosing spondylitis. Via MiXCR, TCRdb re-called the 5' RACE reads, giving one row per CDR3 protein. This table holds some 250,000 distinct CDR3 sequences, about 10% found once. The sequenced sample consisted of blood, either unsorted or a sorted T cell fraction (not recorded which). The receptors here all came from a male donor with ankylosing spondylitis or in good health (not recorded which).

This clonotype was seen many times. This chain connects TRBV5-1 to TRBJ2-5; weak D call: TRBD1 (5 bases). V was pared by 4 bases and J by 6 bases, with 22 bases between. The length of the CDR3 is 16 residues. The germline V gene has CDR1 SGHRS and CDR2 YFSETQ. In DNA, the CDR3 is TGCGCCAGCAGCCTGACCCCGACAGCGAGGCGAAAGACCCAGTACTTC. Protein product: CASSLTPTARRKTQYF. Full variable domain (outside the CDR3, taken from reference TRBV5-1 and TRBJ2-5): KAGVTQTPRYLIKTRGQQVTLSCSPISGHRSVSWYQQTPGQGLQFLFEYFSETQRNKGNFPGRFSGRQFSNSRSEMNVSTLELGDSALYLCASSLTPTARRKTQYFGPGTRLLVL.

This rearrangement joins TRBV7-2 to TRBJ2-1; D might be TRBD2 (6 bases). In germline, CDR1 is SGHTA, CDR2 FQGNSA. Trimming left V 4 bases short and J 4 bases short, with 14 bases between. The CDR3 is 15 amino acids. This CDR3 reads CASSSSRDLYNEQFF. The CDR3 nucleotides read TGTGCCAGCAGCTCGTCCCGGGACTTGTACAATGAGCAGTTCTTC. Supplemented by reference TRBV7-2 and TRBJ2-1, the full variable domain reads GAGVSQSPSNKVTEKGKDVELRCDPISGHTALYWYRQSLGQGLEFLIYFQGNSAPDKSGLPSDRFSAERTGGSVSTLTIQRTQQEDSAVYLCASSSSRDLYNEQFFGPGTRLTVL.

This clonotype was counted many times. The chain uses TRBV5-1 and TRBJ2-7, with TRBD2 matching 8 bases. The germline gives CDR1 SGHRS, CDR2 YFSETQ. The CDR3 totals 15 residues. Unmatched junction bases numbered 12, after V lost 1 base and J lost 9 bases. The CDR3 sequence is CASSLILAAYDGQYF. The CDR3 DNA reads as TGCGCCAGCAGCTTGATACTAGCGGCTTACGATGGGCAGTACTTC.

This clonotype was observed many times. This chain links TRBV12-3 or TRBV12-4 with TRBJ1-1; D possibly corresponds to TRBD1 (5 bases). V dropped 4 bases and J dropped 2 bases, with 11 bases sitting between them. The CDR3 runs to 14 residues. In DNA, the CDR3 is TGTGCCAGCAGTTCGACCGGGGCCAACACTGAAGCTTTCTTT. This gives the protein CASSSTGANTEAFF.

This clonotype was detected a few times. The rearrangement uses TRBV18 and TRBJ2-3; the match to TRBD2 covers 10 bases. Germline V lookup: CDR1 KGHSH, CDR2 LQKENI. This CDR3 has 16 amino acids. The J segment lost 0 bases and the V segment lost 4 bases, leaving 4 bases of the junction unmatched. The CDR3 DNA reads TGTGCCAGCTCACTAACTAGCGGGATGAGCACAGATACGCAGTATTTT. This gives the protein CASSLTSGMSTDTQYF.

This clonotype was seen many times. The chain has TRBV10-3 and TRBJ2-1; D ambiguous. This CDR3 has 13 amino acids. Germline assignment: CDR1 ENHRY and CDR2 SYGVKD. Between the trimmed V and J ends, which lost 4 bases and 5 bases, there was a span of 9 bases. The CDR3 sequence is CAISGAEHNEQFF. DNA of the CDR3: TGTGCCATCAGTGGGGCGGAACACAATGAGCAGTTCTTC.

This clonotype was seen at least ten times. The gene calls are TRBV19 and TRBJ2-5, with a possible D match to TRBD2 (6 bases). From germline, CDR1 is LNHDA and CDR2 SQIVND (reference sequence). This CDR3 is built from 12 residues. V was trimmed by 6 bases and J by 3 bases, leaving 8 bases between them. The CDR3 reads CASRTGEETQYF. The DNA of the CDR3 is TGTGCCAGTAGAACGGGGGAAGAGACCCAGTACTTC.

This clonotype was found a few times. The J gene is TRBJ2-3, the V gene TRBV6-2 or TRBV6-3, with a weak D call TRBD2 (6 bases). There are 15 residues in the CDR3. In germline, CDR1 is MNHEY, CDR2 SVGEGT. V lost 0 bases and J lost 4, with 11 bases in between. CDR3 in amino acids: CASSYSAGSADTQYF. DNA of the CDR3: TGTGCCAGCAGTTACTCGGCGGGGTCCGCAGATACGCAGTATTTT.

V gene TRBV11-3 combines with J gene TRBJ2-1; 8 positions match TRBD2. Germline loops: CDR1 SGHNT, CDR2 YENEEA. The CDR3 has 17 amino acids. J was trimmed by 4 bases and V by 5 bases; bases with no gene match: 13. CDR3 in amino acids: CASSGAGASGPYNEQFF. CDR3 nucleotide sequence: TGTGCCAGCAGCGGAGCGGGCGCTAGCGGGCCATACAATGAGCAGTTCTTC.

The table lists this clonotype with many counts. The chain carries TRBV20-1 and TRBJ2-5; D remains ambiguous. The germline gives CDR1 DFQATT, CDR2 SNEGSKA (reference sequence). This CDR3 is 10 amino acids long. V was clipped by 5 bases and J by 5 bases, with 6 bases between them. The CDR3, as DNA: TGCAGTGCTCGGTCGGAGACCCAGTACTTC. Translation: CSARSETQYF.

This clonotype was observed at least ten times. The chain carries TRBV7-8 and TRBJ2-7, with 13 bases matching TRBD2. V gave up 5 bases and J gave up 3 bases; unmatched junction bases: 4. Germline V gene data show CDR1 as SGHVS and CDR2 as FQNEAQ. The CDR3 runs 15 residues. CDR3 DNA sequence: TGTGCCAGCAGCACTGGGACTAGCGGGGTCTACGAGCAGTACTTC. Translated: CASSTGTSGVYEQYF.

In its sample, this clonotype was seen a few times. The rearrangement links TRBV12-3 or TRBV12-4 to TRBJ1-1; D uncertain. V lost 7 bases to trimming and J lost 0 bases, with 12 bases between them. This CDR3 comprises 14 residues. The CDR3 coding sequence is TGTGCCAGCACCCCGTGGGCCCTGAACACTGAAGCTTTCTTT. Protein product: CASTPWALNTEAFF.

The sample holds a few counts of this clonotype. At one end the junction does not follow the germline gene, possibly because of a read error. V usage is TRBV5-1 and J usage is TRBJ2-5, with D perhaps TRBD2 (5 bases). Germline CDR1 SGHRS, CDR2 YFSETQ. The CDR3 loop spans 14 amino acids. The CDR3 here is CASCLGSNKETQYF. CDR3 bases: TGCGCCAGCTGCTTGGGGAGTAATAAAGAGACCCAGTACTTC.

In its sample, this clonotype was seen many times. The chain has TRBV29-1 and TRBJ1-2, with TRBD1 matching over 7 bases. CDR1 SQVTM and CDR2 ANQGSEA come from the germline V gene. This CDR3 spans 17 amino acids. The junction had 20 bases not matched to a gene; V was cut back by 6 bases and J by 4 bases. Here the CDR3 DNA reads TGCAGCGTCCACCCAGGGGACAGTGCTGTTAACGGCTATGGCTACACCTTC. Translated: CSVHPGDSAVNGYGYTF. Full variable domain (outside the CDR3, taken from reference TRBV29-1 and TRBJ1-2): SAVISQKPSRDICQRGTSLTIQCQVDSQVTMMFWYRQQPGQSLTLIATANQGSEATYESGFVIDKFPISRPNLTFSTLTVSNMSPEDSSIYLCSVHPGDSAVNGYGYTFGSGTRLTVV.

This clonotype has ten or more counts. Sequence at one end of the junction differs from germline and may be a read error. The chain links TRBV20-1 to TRBJ2-3; unclear D gene. Germline V lookup: CDR1 DFQATT, CDR2 SNEGSKA (reference sequence). This CDR3 has 18 residues. CDR3 DNA: TGCAGTGCTCGAGACTTGCTTGGGTCTGCGGTTAACACAGATACGCAGTATTTT. It translates to CSARDLLGSAVNTDTQYF.

V is TRBV29-1 and J is TRBJ1-5, with 11 bases that match TRBD1. Germline V gives CDR1 SQVTM, CDR2 ANQGSEA. V shed 6 bases and J 6 bases; nucleotides not matched to a gene: 4. This CDR3 region has 13 residues. CDR3 nucleotide sequence: TGCAGCGTCCAAGGGACAGGGGGTCAGCCCCAGCATTTT. Translating gives CSVQGTGGQPQHF. The whole variable domain, filled in from reference TRBV29-1 and TRBJ1-5, reads SAVISQKPSRDICQRGTSLTIQCQVDSQVTMMFWYRQQPGQSLTLIATANQGSEATYESGFVIDKFPISRPNLTFSTLTVSNMSPEDSSIYLCSVQGTGGQPQHFGDGTRLSIL.

This clonotype was counted only a few times. This sequence joins TRBV11-2 and TRBJ1-2, with 8 nucleotides matching TRBD1. Germline-derived CDR1 and CDR2 are SGHAT and FQNNGV. The CDR3 spans 16 residues. After removal of 5 bases from V and 4 bases from J, the junction contained 12 bases not matched to a gene. CDR3 nucleotides: TGTGCCAGCAGCAAAACACCAGCGACAGGGGCCTATGGCTACACCTTC. Amino acid sequence: CASSKTPATGAYGYTF. Combining the CDR3 with reference TRBV11-2 and TRBJ1-2 gives the whole variable domain EAGVAQSPRYKIIEKRQSVAFWCNPISGHATLYWYQQILGQGPKLLIQFQNNGVVDDSQLPKDRFSAERLKGVDSTLKIQPAKLEDSAVYLCASSKTPATGAYGYTFGSGTRLTVV.

This clonotype has a count of ten or more. The V call is TRBV20-1, the J call TRBJ1-3; D is unresolved. The CDR3 has 11 amino acids. Germline loops: CDR1 DFQATT, CDR2 SNEGSKA (reference sequence). The V end was cut by 3 bases, the J end by 6 bases, with 6 bases between. The CDR3 sequence is CSASFSNTIYF. In DNA, the CDR3 is TGCAGTGCTAGTTTCTCAAACACCATATATTTT.